This T cell receptor beta chain derives from a study of spatial heterogeneity in lung cancer. Study details: Consistent detection of more beta-chain than alpha-chain sequences was observed.

Unique molecular identifiers, one per molecule, were present on every TCR cDNA molecule. TCRdb recomputed calls from the 5' RACE reads with MiXCR, one row per CDR3 protein. The profile shows 5,200 or so distinct CDR3 sequences, roughly 24% of them singletons. CDR1 and CDR2 from the germline V gene are MNHEY and SVGAGI. The CDR3 sequence is 15 residues long. V gave up 5 bases and J gave up 0 bases, with 13 bases separating them. The sample's time point: sample taken at primary tumor resection. The input material, whole RNA from tumor, nontumor lung or frozen PBMC, was sequenced unsorted. 72 TRACERx patients with early, untreated non-small cell lung cancer donated samples. Study results and caveats: More often at tumor resection than at routine follow-up, ubiquitous expanded tumor TCRs were detected in the blood.

This clonotype was seen repeatedly, ten times or more. The antigen remains unidentified. The chain recombines TRBV6-5 with TRBJ2-5; either TRBD1 or TRBD2 may fit D (6 bases each). This sequence originates from a male donor with early-stage non-small cell lung cancer. The sequences come from PBMCs, collected at surgery. This CDR3 is CASSPGGRDQETQYF. DNA of the CDR3: TGTGCCAGCAGTCCCGGGGGCCGAGACCAAGAGACCCAGTACTTC.